One sample yielded the 30 T cell receptor beta chains listed below, sequenced in a study of shared clonotypes between healthy human individuals. Generated by immunoSEQ multiplex PCR, the TCRdb table keeps only in-frame clones and is missing some. The data contain roughly 2 million clones, roughly 96% of them singletons. The sample was naive CD4+ T cells sorted from blood. Documented subset: CD45RA+ positively selected. The source of these receptors is a young man in good health.

The genes are TRBV28 and TRBJ2-2; 9 bases align to TRBD1. Trimming removed 4 bases from V and 5 bases from J; junction bases left unmatched: 8. The germline V gene has CDR1 MDHEN and CDR2 SYDVKM. The CDR3 covers 16 residues. CDR3 bases: TGTGCCAGCAGTTCAAAATCCGGGACAGGGACCGGGGAGCTGTTTTTT. Its protein is CASSSKSGTGTGELFF.

V is TRBV7-8 and J is TRBJ2-2; no reliable D call. Looked up from germline, CDR1 is SGHVS and CDR2 is FQNEAQ. Trimming stripped 0 bases from V and 6 bases from J, with 8 bases between. The CDR3 has 14 amino acids. Written as DNA, the CDR3 is TGTGCCAGCAGCTTAGCGGGCATCCCCGGGGAGCTGTTTTTT. Amino acid sequence: CASSLAGIPGELFF. The full variable domain, completed using reference TRBV7-8 and TRBJ2-2, is GAGVSQSPRYKVAKRGQDVALRCDPISGHVSLFWYQQALGQGPEFLTYFQNEAQLDKSGLPSDRFFAERPEGSVSTLKIQRTQQEDSAVYLCASSLAGIPGELFFGEGSRLTVL.

This clone appeared once. The V gene is TRBV5-1, the J gene TRBJ2-3, with TRBD2 matching 10 bases. The CDR3 loop spans 16 amino acids. Trimming cost V 4 bases and J 2 bases; bases outside gene matches: 7. CDR1 is SGHRS and CDR2 is YFSETQ in the germline V gene. The CDR3 spells CASSKGSGRATDTQYF. The CDR3 bases are TGCGCCAGCAGCAAAGGAAGCGGGAGGGCCACAGATACGCAGTATTTT.

This rearrangement joins TRBV18 to TRBJ2-7; 11 bases agree with TRBD1. Trimming cost V 3 bases and J 9 bases; bases outside gene matches: 7. Germline CDR1 KGHSH, CDR2 LQKENI. The CDR3 length is 14 residues. CDR3 residues: CASSPLGQGAVQYF. CDR3 DNA sequence: TGTGCCAGCTCACCCTTAGGACAGGGGGCAGTGCAGTACTTC.

This chain links TRBV11-2 with TRBJ1-2; 7 bases line up with TRBD1. The CDR3 totals 14 residues. Germline trimming cut 3 bases from V and 5 bases from J; bases unmatched to any gene: 6. CDR1 and CDR2 (germline): SGHAT, FQNNGV. As DNA, the CDR3 is TGTGCCAGCAGCTTGACAGGGAGAGGGTATGGCTACACCTTC. As protein: CASSLTGRGYGYTF. The whole variable domain, remainder taken from reference TRBV11-2 and TRBJ1-2, is EAGVAQSPRYKIIEKRQSVAFWCNPISGHATLYWYQQILGQGPKLLIQFQNNGVVDDSQLPKDRFSAERLKGVDSTLKIQPAKLEDSAVYLCASSLTGRGYGYTFGSGTRLTVV.

CDR3 loop: CASSLSGGARNQPQHF. Here the CDR3 DNA reads TGTGCCAGCAGTTTATCCGGGGGGGCTCGCAATCAGCCCCAGCATTTT. The chain links TRBV27 to TRBJ1-5, with a possible D match to TRBD1 (6 bases). This CDR3 region has 16 residues. The V and J ends lost 0 bases and 2 bases respectively, with 11 bases between them. Germline V gene data show CDR1 as MNHEY and CDR2 as SMNVEV (reference sequence).

The chain recombines TRBV5-6 with TRBJ2-3; 10 positions match TRBD2. Trimming at V came to 0 bases and at J to 3 bases, leaving 13 bases not matched to a gene. Germline assignment: CDR1 SGHDT and CDR2 YYEEEE. CDR3 length: 19 amino acids. CDR3: CASSLVTSGVRPNTDTQYF. CDR3 nucleotides: TGTGCCAGCAGCTTGGTTACTAGCGGGGTGAGACCTAATACAGATACGCAGTATTTT. Using reference TRBV5-6 and TRBJ2-3 for the parts outside the CDR3, the full variable domain is DAGVTQSPTHLIKTRGQQVTLRCSPKSGHDTVSWYQQALGQGPQFIFQYYEEEERQRGNFPDRFSGHQFPNYSSELNVNALLLGDSALYLCASSLVTSGVRPNTDTQYFGPGTRLTVL.

V gene TRBV7-8 combines with J gene TRBJ2-2; a weak D match, TRBD2 (5 bases). The germline gives CDR1 SGHVS, CDR2 FQNEAQ. The germline V and J ends were trimmed by 3 bases and 6 bases, with 11 bases remaining between them. The CDR3 totals 14 residues. CDR3 amino acids: CASSFDGVAGELFF. The CDR3 DNA reads TGTGCCAGCAGCTTTGACGGGGTCGCCGGGGAGCTGTTTTTT.

The chain joins TRBV18 to TRBJ1-5; 7 bases map to TRBD1. CDR3 size: 15 residues. Germline CDR1 is KGHSH and CDR2 is LQKENI. J gave up 7 bases and V 6 bases, and 12 bases lay outside the gene matches. CDR3 bases: TGTGCCAGCTCCCCTGACAGGGTAGAGGGACAGCCCCAGCATTTT. It is translated as CASSPDRVEGQPQHF.

CDR3: CASSPTVYGYTF. Here the CDR3 DNA reads TGTGCCAGCAGTCCAACAGTCTATGGCTACACCTTC. V usage is TRBV28 and J usage is TRBJ1-2; D is unresolved. Trimming stripped 5 bases from V and 4 bases from J, with 8 bases between. Looked up from germline, CDR1 is MDHEN and CDR2 is SYDVKM. The CDR3 sequence is 12 residues long.

The chain recombines TRBV11-2 with TRBJ2-1; D may be TRBD2 (5 bases). Trimming pared 1 base from V and 5 bases from J, leaving 6 bases between. The germline gives CDR1 SGHAT, CDR2 FQNNGV. This CDR3 has 13 amino acids. For the CDR3, the DNA is TGTGCCAGCAGCTTAGGGGAGCACAATGAGCAGTTCTTC. It is translated as CASSLGEHNEQFF.

The chain carries TRBV6-1 and TRBJ1-2; possible D gene TRBD1, 5 bases. Germline CDR1 MNHNS, CDR2 SASEGT. There are 14 residues in the CDR3. V was cut by 4 bases and J by 7 bases, with 16 bases left in between. CDR3 amino acids: CASSGAPGGRGYTF. In nucleotides, the CDR3 is TGTGCCAGCAGTGGGGCACCTGGGGGTCGTGGCTACACCTTC.

The rearrangement links TRBV20-1 to TRBJ2-5, with 10 bases fitting TRBD2. Germline V gives CDR1 DFQATT, CDR2 SNEGSKA (reference sequence). This CDR3 spans 11 amino acids. V trimming: 4 bases; J trimming: 10 bases; junction bases outside the gene matches: 3. CDR3 protein: CSAKAGGNQYF. The CDR3 DNA reads as TGCAGTGCTAAAGCGGGGGGGAACCAGTACTTC.

This clone was counted once. This chain uses TRBV6-1 with TRBJ2-7, with 10 bases aligning to TRBD2. The junction had 16 bases not matched to a gene; V was cut back by 2 bases and J by 3 bases. CDR1 and CDR2 from the germline V gene are MNHNS and SASEGT. This CDR3 region has 19 residues. As DNA, the CDR3 is TGTGCCAGCAGTGAATCCCCGGGGTCAGCTAGCGGGAGCTACTACGAGCAGTACTTC. It specifies CASSESPGSASGSYYEQYF.

The table lists this clone with many counts. The chain has TRBV28 and TRBJ2-7; D call uncertain. Germline CDR1 and CDR2: MDHEN and SYDVKM. The CDR3 is made up of 13 amino acids. The ends were cut back, 8 bases at V and 7 bases at J, with 18 bases in the middle. CDR3 nucleotides: TGTGCCAGCGCCCGATTAACCGGGTATGAGCAGTACTTC. Translation: CASARLTGYEQYF.

The rearrangement joins TRBV7-6 to TRBJ1-5; D call uncertain. V gave up 5 bases and J gave up 0 bases, with 5 bases separating them. The CDR3 has 13 amino acids. Germline-derived CDR1 and CDR2 are SGHVS and FNYEAQ. This CDR3 reads CASSTNSNQPQHF. CDR3 sequence (DNA): TGTGCCAGCAGCACCAATAGCAATCAGCCCCAGCATTTT.

J is TRBJ2-7 and V is TRBV11-3; TRBD1 matches at 7 bases. The V and J ends lost 8 bases and 4 bases, in that order; junction bases with no gene match: 11. Germline values: CDR1 SGHNT, CDR2 YENEEA. This CDR3 is built from 14 residues. CDR3 sequence (DNA): TGTGCCAGCCCCCTCACAGGGGAGTATTACGAGCAGTACTTC. The encoded protein is CASPLTGEYYEQYF. Full variable domain (missing parts from reference TRBV11-3 and TRBJ2-7): EAGVVQSPRYKIIEKKQPVAFWCNPISGHNTLYWYLQNLGQGPELLIRYENEEAVDDSQLPKDRFSAERLKGVDSTLKIQPAELGDSAVYLCASPLTGEYYEQYFGPGTRLTVT.

The genes are TRBV27 and TRBJ2-3; D is unresolved. CDR1 MNHEY and CDR2 SMNVEV come from the germline V gene (reference sequence). The CDR3 has 14 amino acids. Trimming removed 5 bases at V and 2 bases at J, with 11 bases between. The CDR3 DNA follows: TGTGCCAGCAGTGACTGGGGTTCCACAGATACGCAGTATTTT. It yields the protein CASSDWGSTDTQYF.

V gene TRBV29-1 combines with J gene TRBJ2-1, with TRBD2 identical over 13 bases. This CDR3 spans 14 amino acids. Germline CDR1 and CDR2: SQVTM and ANQGSEA. Trimming cost V 7 bases and J 3 bases; bases outside gene matches: 3. Here the CDR3 reads CSARTSGSYNEQFF. DNA of the CDR3: TGCAGCGCTAGGACTAGCGGGAGCTACAATGAGCAGTTCTTC.

Only a few counts were recorded for this clone. V usage is TRBV7-2 and J usage is TRBJ2-7; D uncertain. V was shortened by 3 bases and J by 2 bases, with 14 bases between the two germline ends. Germline-derived CDR1 and CDR2 are SGHTA and FQGNSA. The CDR3 has 15 residues. The CDR3 loop reads CASSFSRDRTYEQYF. The CDR3 DNA reads as TGTGCCAGCAGCTTTAGTAGGGATCGAACCTACGAGCAGTACTTC.

This clone was recorded once. This chain uses TRBV4-1 with TRBJ1-6; weak D call: TRBD1 (5 bases). CDR3 length: 14 amino acids. V was clipped by 5 bases and J by 6 bases, with 11 bases between them. CDR1 is MGHRA, CDR2 YSYEKL, per germline. CDR3 in amino acids: CASSGTGGNSPLHF. As DNA, the CDR3 is TGCGCCAGCAGCGGAACAGGAGGTAATTCACCCCTCCACTTT.

V usage is TRBV10-1 and J usage is TRBJ2-7; D gene unclear. Per the germline V gene, CDR1 is WNHNN and CDR2 is SYGVQD (reference sequence). V lost 8 bases and J lost 2, with 4 bases in between. This CDR3 has 10 residues. The CDR3 reads CASGPYEQYF. In DNA, the CDR3 is TGCGCCAGCGGCCCCTACGAGCAGTACTTC.

The chain carries TRBV11-2 and TRBJ1-1; TRBD1 is a possible D gene (5 bases). Germline-derived CDR1 and CDR2 are SGHAT and FQNNGV. This CDR3 is 14 amino acids long. V was pared by 5 bases and J by 4 bases, with 14 bases between. The DNA for the CDR3 is TGTGCCAGCAGCCAAATTCAGGGTAGCACTGAAGCTTTCTTT. Translating it yields CASSQIQGSTEAFF.

V is TRBV6-1 and J is TRBJ2-7, with unresolved D. This CDR3 has 15 residues. V was shortened by 1 base and J by 3 bases, with 13 bases between the two germline ends. CDR1 and CDR2 (germline): MNHNS, SASEGT. This CDR3 is CASSEVAFPNYEQYF. The CDR3, as DNA: TGTGCCAGCAGTGAAGTGGCCTTCCCCAACTACGAGCAGTACTTC.

This rearrangement joins TRBV4-2 to TRBJ2-3; 10 positions match TRBD2. The germline V gene encodes CDR1 LGHNA and CDR2 YNFKEQ. There are 16 residues in the CDR3. J lost 2 bases, V lost 2 bases, and 4 bases had no gene match. The CDR3 is CASSQLAGAYTDTQYF. The CDR3 nucleotides read TGTGCCAGCAGCCAACTAGCGGGGGCCTACACAGATACGCAGTATTTT.

The chain carries TRBV9 and TRBJ1-3, with D perhaps TRBD1 (5 bases). V was shortened by 2 bases and J by 2 bases, with 11 bases between the two germline ends. Germline V lookup: CDR1 SGDLS, CDR2 YYNGEE. The CDR3 spans 15 residues. The CDR3 DNA reads TGTGCCAGCAGCGTGGGACTTCCACCTGGAAACACCATATATTTT. This codes for CASSVGLPPGNTIYF.

This clone was observed once. The chain is built from TRBV30 and TRBJ2-7; D not certain. The germline gives CDR1 GTSNPN, CDR2 SVGIG (reference sequence). Trimming stripped 5 bases from V and 2 bases from J, with 13 bases between. The CDR3 has 13 residues. DNA of the CDR3: TGTGCCTGGGGAAGGTTGCCGGCCTACGAGCAGTACTTC. It yields the protein CAWGRLPAYEQYF. Based on the CDR3 plus reference TRBV30 and TRBJ2-7, the full variable domain is SQTIHQWPATLVQPVGSPLSLECTVEGTSNPNLYWYRQAAGRGLQLLFYSVGIGQISSEVPQNLSASRPQDRQFILSSKKLLLSDSGFYLCAWGRLPAYEQYFGPGTRLTVT.

This rearrangement joins TRBV27 to TRBJ1-4; no definite D call. This CDR3 is 15 amino acids long. In germline, CDR1 is MNHEY, CDR2 SMNVEV (reference sequence). The V gene lost 6 bases and the J gene lost 7 bases, with 18 bases spanning the gap. CDR3: CASSTWSGLSEKLFF. The CDR3 region has the DNA TGTGCCAGCAGCACGTGGAGTGGGCTGAGTGAAAAACTGTTTTTT.

This rearrangement joins TRBV9 to TRBJ1-6; no clear D. The CDR3 has 17 amino acids. Germline CDR1 and CDR2: SGDLS and YYNGEE. The V gene lost 3 bases and the J gene lost 4 bases, with 17 bases spanning the gap. The CDR3 DNA sequence: TGTGCCAGCAGCGCGCGAGAAGATTCGCAGTATAATTCACCCCTCCACTTT. Translating gives CASSAREDSQYNSPLHF.

Comments on this clone: With a much larger clone just one base away, this may be a read error. The chain recombines TRBV6-1 with TRBJ1-1; D gene uncertain. The V and J ends lost 7 bases and 0 bases respectively, with 3 bases between them. This CDR3 has 11 residues. Germline loops: CDR1 MNHNS, CDR2 SASEGT. The CDR3 DNA reads TGTGCCAGCAAACTGAACACTGAAGCTTTCTTT. This sequence encodes CASKLNTEAFF.